Listed below are T cell receptor beta chains from one sample, sequenced in a study of shared T cell receptors in the human thymus. Some clones are missing from TCRdb's copy, which holds only in-frame ones; the method was immunoSEQ multiplex PCR. The table has over 65,000 clones, about 96% seen once. Sequences were obtained from thymocytes. The receptors come from a human donor. The CDR3 runs from the conserved cysteine through the conserved F or W. Each record gives: D gene, J gene, V gene, clone size, CDR3 DNA, CDR3 protein. A D gene is named only where the DNA matches it firmly. Clone size is not always given. Where it is, it says once, few, many or a class for expanded clones.

d_call: .
j_call: TRBJ1-5
v_call: TRBV19
clone_size: once
cdr3_nt: TGTGCCAGTAGCTCCCGGACAGAGAGGTATAGCAATCAGCCCCAGCATTTT
cdr3_aa: CASSSRTERYSNQPQHF

d_call: TRBD1
j_call: TRBJ1-5
v_call: TRBV7-8
clone_size: few
cdr3_nt: TGTGCCAGCAGGCAGACAGGGGGTGATCAGCCCCAGCATTTT
cdr3_aa: CASRQTGGDQPQHF

d_call: .
j_call: TRBJ2-3
v_call: TRBV19
clone_size: .
cdr3_nt: TGTGCCAGTAGTGCCCACGGGACTCCCAGTCTATGGACGCAGTATTTT
cdr3_aa: CASSAHGTPSLWTQYF

d_call: .
j_call: TRBJ1-2
v_call: TRBV9
clone_size: .
cdr3_nt: TGTGCCAGCAGCGTGGAAGGGAAAGTTGGTGGCTACACCTTC
cdr3_aa: CASSVEGKVGGYTF

d_call: .
j_call: TRBJ2-3
v_call: TRBV4-1
clone_size: .
cdr3_nt: TGCGCCAGCAGCCAAGATTCCGGCAGGGATGGAAAGTGGGATACGCAGTATTTT
cdr3_aa: CASSQDSGRDGKWDTQYF

d_call: .
j_call: TRBJ2-5
v_call: TRBV27
clone_size: .
cdr3_nt: TGTGCCAGCAGTTTAAGACAGGGAGGTGAAGAGACCCAGTACTTC
cdr3_aa: CASSLRQGGEETQYF

d_call: .
j_call: TRBJ2-1
v_call: TRBV19
clone_size: .
cdr3_nt: TGTGCCAGTATGAGGCAGGGAGCCTACAATGAGCAGTTCTTC
cdr3_aa: CASMRQGAYNEQFF

d_call: TRBD2
j_call: TRBJ2-7
v_call: TRBV7-8
clone_size: .
cdr3_nt: TGTGCCAGCAGCTCCGGACTAGCCTACGAGCAGTACTTC
cdr3_aa: CASSSGLAYEQYF

d_call: .
j_call: TRBJ2-7
v_call: TRBV4-2
clone_size: .
cdr3_nt: TGTGCCAGCAGCCAAGGGTCAGGGAGCTACGAGCAGTACTTC
cdr3_aa: CASSQGSGSYEQYF

d_call: .
j_call: TRBJ1-2
v_call: TRBV2
clone_size: .
cdr3_nt: TGTGCCAGCAGTGGTAAAGGGACCTTCTATGGCTACACCTTC
cdr3_aa: CASSGKGTFYGYTF

d_call: .
j_call: TRBJ1-4
v_call: TRBV30
clone_size: .
cdr3_nt: TGTGCCTGGAGTGTCGCGGGGGAGGAGGATGAAAAACTGTTTTTT
cdr3_aa: CAWSVAGEEDEKLFF

d_call: TRBD1
j_call: TRBJ2-1
v_call: TRBV5-1
clone_size: .
cdr3_nt: TGCGCCAGCAGCTCCCGGGACAGGGGGCGCGGGGATGAGCAGTTCTTC
cdr3_aa: CASSSRDRGRGDEQFF

d_call: .
j_call: TRBJ1-2
v_call: TRBV29-1
clone_size: .
cdr3_nt: TGCAGCGTTGAACCCAGAACGGGGAGAAGCGGCTACACCTTC
cdr3_aa: CSVEPRTGRSGYTF

d_call: .
j_call: TRBJ2-5
v_call: TRBV7-9
clone_size: .
cdr3_nt: TGTGCCAGCAGCTTAGACCGCTTAGGCAGGGGCCCTCAAGAGACCCAGTACTTC
cdr3_aa: CASSLDRLGRGPQETQYF

d_call: TRBD1
j_call: TRBJ1-5
v_call: TRBV7-2
clone_size: .
cdr3_nt: TGTGCCAGCAGCTTAGCTCTCGAGGACAGGGGGCTGCTAGGCAATCAGCCCCAGCATTTT
cdr3_aa: CASSLALEDRGLLGNQPQHF

d_call: TRBD1
j_call: TRBJ1-6
v_call: TRBV4-1
clone_size: .
cdr3_nt: TGCGCCAGCAGCCAAGATCGGAAACCAACAGGGGGAAATTCACCCCTCCACTTT
cdr3_aa: CASSQDRKPTGGNSPLHF

d_call: .
j_call: TRBJ2-2
v_call: TRBV27
clone_size: .
cdr3_nt: TGTGCCAGCAGTTTAATTAGACAAAGTGAGGACATCCGCACCGGGGAGCTGTTTTTT
cdr3_aa: CASSLIRQSEDIRTGELFF

d_call: TRBD1
j_call: TRBJ1-4
v_call: TRBV6-1
clone_size: .
cdr3_nt: TGTGCCAGCAGTGGCAGGGGGCGCCCGGGTTTTAATGAAAAACTGTTTTTT
cdr3_aa: CASSGRGRPGFNEKLFF

d_call: TRBD2
j_call: TRBJ2-5
v_call: TRBV7-8
clone_size: .
cdr3_nt: TGTGCCAGCAGACCCCCGGGGGGGGCGCAAGAGACCCAGTACTTC
cdr3_aa: CASRPPGGAQETQYF

d_call: TRBD1
j_call: TRBJ2-5
v_call: TRBV27
clone_size: .
cdr3_nt: TGTGCCAGCAGATCGATCGGGACAGGGGGCTTGGAGACCCAGTACTTC
cdr3_aa: CASRSIGTGGLETQYF

d_call: .
j_call: TRBJ2-1
v_call: TRBV18
clone_size: .
cdr3_nt: TGTGCCAGCTCACCACCCGCCGCCAGAAGCTCCTACAATGAGCAGTTCTTC
cdr3_aa: CASSPPAARSSYNEQFF

d_call: .
j_call: TRBJ1-1
v_call: TRBV10-2
clone_size: once
cdr3_nt: TGCGCCAGCAGTGAGTCGATTTCGGGGTCTCCGAACACTGAAGCTTTCTTT
cdr3_aa: CASSESISGSPNTEAFF

d_call: TRBD2
j_call: TRBJ2-3
v_call: TRBV2
clone_size: .
cdr3_nt: TGTGCCAGCAGAGCCCGGACTAGCCTTAGCACAGATACGCAGTATTTT
cdr3_aa: CASRARTSLSTDTQYF

d_call: TRBD1
j_call: TRBJ1-1
v_call: TRBV7-9
clone_size: .
cdr3_nt: TGTGCCAGCAGTTATAGCGGGACAGGGCCGAACACTGAAGCTTTCTTT
cdr3_aa: CASSYSGTGPNTEAFF

d_call: .
j_call: TRBJ1-5
v_call: TRBV19
clone_size: .
cdr3_nt: TGTGCCAGTGTAAACCCATGCACGGCATGCAATCAGCCCCAGCATTTT
cdr3_aa: CASVNPCTACNQPQHF

d_call: TRBD2
j_call: TRBJ2-1
v_call: TRBV7-4
clone_size: .
cdr3_nt: TGTGCCAGCAGCGGCCGCAGCGGGGGGTACAATGAGCAGTTCTTC
cdr3_aa: CASSGRSGGYNEQFF

d_call: .
j_call: TRBJ1-1
v_call: TRBV7-9
clone_size: .
cdr3_nt: TGTGCCAGCAGCAGCCCCTCGGGAGCTAACACTGAAGCTTTCTTT
cdr3_aa: CASSSPSGANTEAFF

d_call: .
j_call: TRBJ2-1
v_call: TRBV12-5
clone_size: .
cdr3_nt: TGTGCTAGTGGTTTGATGCGACAGAGCTCCTACAATGAGCAGTTCTTC
cdr3_aa: CASGLMRQSSYNEQFF

d_call: .
j_call: TRBJ1-5
v_call: TRBV6-1
clone_size: .
cdr3_nt: TGTGCCAGCAGTGTGGCCGGGTTCGGCAATCAGCCCCAGCATTTT
cdr3_aa: CASSVAGFGNQPQHF

d_call: TRBD2
j_call: TRBJ2-3
v_call: TRBV5-4
clone_size: .
cdr3_nt: TGTGCCAGCAGCCTCAGGACTAGCGGGGGGGATAGCACAGATACGCAGTATTTT
cdr3_aa: CASSLRTSGGDSTDTQYF

d_call: TRBD1
j_call: TRBJ2-7
v_call: TRBV5-4
clone_size: .
cdr3_nt: TGTGCCAGCAGCCTTAAGACCGGGACAGGGGGGGAGCAGTACTTC
cdr3_aa: CASSLKTGTGGEQYF

d_call: .
j_call: TRBJ2-2
v_call: TRBV25-1
clone_size: .
cdr3_nt: TGTGCCAGCAGTGAACAGGGTCGGGTGAACACCGGGGAGCTGTTTTTT
cdr3_aa: CASSEQGRVNTGELFF

d_call: TRBD1
j_call: TRBJ2-7
v_call: TRBV7-9
clone_size: .
cdr3_nt: TGTGCCAGCAGCTTAGGCCCGAGACAGGGGACCCCGTCCTACGAGCAGTACTTC
cdr3_aa: CASSLGPRQGTPSYEQYF

d_call: TRBD2
j_call: TRBJ2-1
v_call: TRBV7-7
clone_size: .
cdr3_nt: TGTGCCAGCAGAAAACTAGCGGGGGAAGACAATGAGCAGTTCTTC
cdr3_aa: CASRKLAGEDNEQFF

d_call: .
j_call: TRBJ1-4
v_call: TRBV4-1
clone_size: .
cdr3_nt: TGCGCCAGCAGCCAAGAGGCGGCAGGCCCTAATGAAAAACTGTTTTTT
cdr3_aa: CASSQEAAGPNEKLFF

d_call: .
j_call: TRBJ1-4
v_call: TRBV5-1
clone_size: .
cdr3_nt: TGCGCCAGCAGCTTGGATAGGGTCGGCAAAAATGAAAAACTGTTTTTT
cdr3_aa: CASSLDRVGKNEKLFF

d_call: .
j_call: TRBJ1-2
v_call: TRBV10-3
clone_size: .
cdr3_nt: TGTGCCATCAGTGGGTATGGACTTGGGGGCTATGGCTACACCTTC
cdr3_aa: CAISGYGLGGYGYTF

d_call: TRBD1
j_call: TRBJ2-1
v_call: TRBV10-2
clone_size: .
cdr3_nt: TGCGCCAGCAGTGGAAGAATGATGACAGGGGGCCCTCTCGATGAGCAGTTCTTC
cdr3_aa: CASSGRMMTGGPLDEQFF

d_call: .
j_call: TRBJ1-5
v_call: TRBV4-3
clone_size: .
cdr3_nt: TGCGCCAGCAGCCATCAAATAGGAGGAGGGGGAAGGGAAGGCAATCAGCCCCAGCATTTT
cdr3_aa: CASSHQIGGGGREGNQPQHF

d_call: .
j_call: TRBJ2-7
v_call: TRBV14
clone_size: once
cdr3_nt: TGTGCCAGCAGCCGCTCCTACGAGCAGTACTTC
cdr3_aa: CASSRSYEQYF